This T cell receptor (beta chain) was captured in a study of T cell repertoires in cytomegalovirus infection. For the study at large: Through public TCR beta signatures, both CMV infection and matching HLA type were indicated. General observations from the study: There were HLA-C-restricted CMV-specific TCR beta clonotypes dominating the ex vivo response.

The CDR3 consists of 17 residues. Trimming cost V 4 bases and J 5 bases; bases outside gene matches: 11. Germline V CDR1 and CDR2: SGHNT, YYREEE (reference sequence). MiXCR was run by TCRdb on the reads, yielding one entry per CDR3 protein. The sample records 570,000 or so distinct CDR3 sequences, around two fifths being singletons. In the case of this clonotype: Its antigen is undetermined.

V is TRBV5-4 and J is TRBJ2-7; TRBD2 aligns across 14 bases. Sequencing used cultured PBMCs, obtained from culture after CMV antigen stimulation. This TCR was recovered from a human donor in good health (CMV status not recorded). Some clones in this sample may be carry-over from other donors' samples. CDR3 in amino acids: CASSPRGGLAGVNEQYF. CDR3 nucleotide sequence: TGTGCCAGCAGCCCCCGAGGGGGACTAGCGGGGGTAAACGAGCAGTACTTC.